This record looks at one TCR beta chain sequence and its context. The entry originates in a study of blood T cell repertoires in COVID-19. Germline V lookup: CDR1 MDHEN, CDR2 SYDVKM. V was cut by 6 bases and J by 0 bases, with 8 bases left in between. The CDR3 totals 13 residues. Profiling relied on immunoSEQ multiplex PCR, and the TCRdb table lists in-frame clones only, not all of them. Of approximately 97,000 clones in the sample, around 87% were seen once. The sequence was collected from a human donor in a cohort sampled during active COVID-19. The chain employs TRBV28 and TRBJ1-2; D is undetermined. Material: peripheral blood. The CDR3 protein is CASRPQPNYGYTF. Here the CDR3 DNA reads TGTGCCAGCAGGCCACAGCCTAACTATGGCTACACCTTC.